The 21 T cell receptor beta chains in this list originate from one sample, sequenced in a study of memory CD4+ T cells and cytomegalovirus serostatus. This table comes from immunoSEQ multiplex PCR, and its TCRdb copy is limited to in-frame clones, with some not included. Of some 66,000 clones listed, 70% to 80% are singletons. The sort gate was single viable CD3+CD4+CD8-CD45RO+ cells for memory CD4+ T cells. The sequencing input was memory CD4+ T cells from blood. These receptors were collected from an adult in good health and CMV-seropositive.

The chain uses TRBV15 and TRBJ2-3; D assignment may be TRBD1 or TRBD2 (5 bases each). Germline loops: CDR1 LNHNV, CDR2 YYDKDF (reference sequence). The CDR3 is made up of 15 amino acids. V lost 0 bases and J lost 6, with 13 bases in between. The DNA for the CDR3 is TGTGCCACCAGCAGAGATCCGGGGCGGGTTGATACGCAGTATTTT. Residues: CATSRDPGRVDTQYF.

Details on this clone: One junction end does not reproduce the germline sequence, and a read error may be involved. The CDR3 bases are TGTGCCAGCAGTGAACTGGGACGATCTACGGCCTTC. Its protein product is CASSELGRSTAF. The chain employs TRBV6-1 and TRBJ1-2; possibly TRBD1 for D (5 bases). CDR3 length equals 12 residues. The germline gives CDR1 MNHNS, CDR2 SASEGT.

The V and J genes are TRBV5-6 and TRBJ2-6; 8 positions agree with TRBD1. The CDR3 is 16 residues long. Germline V gene lookup returns CDR1 SGHDT and CDR2 YYEEEE. The V and J ends lost 0 bases and 1 base, in that order; junction bases with no gene match: 0. CDR3 loop: CASSLGTGSGANVLTF. DNA for the CDR3: TGTGCCAGCAGCTTGGGGACAGGGTCTGGGGCCAACGTCCTGACTTTC.

The rearrangement uses TRBV15 and TRBJ1-1; 7 bases map to TRBD1. J lost 4 bases, V lost 2 bases, and 7 bases had no gene match. This CDR3 has 15 residues. Germline CDR1 reads LNHNV; CDR2 reads YYDKDF (reference sequence). CDR3 in amino acids: CATSRPPTGITEAFF. The CDR3 DNA follows: TGTGCCACCAGCAGACCTCCGACAGGGATCACTGAAGCTTTCTTT.

This clone was seen a few times. The chain joins TRBV6-1 to TRBJ2-1, with 10 bases fitting TRBD2. J was trimmed by 12 bases and V by 4 bases; bases with no gene match: 6. Per the germline V gene, CDR1 is MNHNS and CDR2 is SASEGT. The CDR3 extends over 13 amino acids. The CDR3: CASSGPSGSVQFF. CDR3 nucleotide sequence: TGTGCCAGCAGTGGGCCTAGCGGGAGTGTGCAGTTCTTC.

This chain joins TRBV28 and TRBJ1-3, with D uncertain. This CDR3 is built from 13 residues. Germline CDR1 MDHEN, CDR2 SYDVKM. Trimming left V 4 bases short and J 2 bases short, with 6 bases between. CDR3 protein: CASSWWTGNTIYF. CDR3 in DNA: TGTGCCAGCAGTTGGTGGACTGGAAACACCATATATTTT.

As regards this clone: This same CDR3 is encoded by further DNA sequences in the sample. This rearrangement joins TRBV5-4 to TRBJ1-3; no firm D call. The CDR3 has 12 residues. Trimming took 0 bases from V and 3 from J, leaving 1 base between them. CDR1 SGHNT and CDR2 YYREEE come from the germline V gene (reference sequence). The CDR3 DNA sequence: TGTGCCAGCAGCTTGGATGGAAACACCATATATTTT. It encodes CASSLDGNTIYF.

The chain is built from TRBV7-9 and TRBJ2-2; 11 nucleotides align to TRBD2. Germline values: CDR1 SEHNR, CDR2 FQNEAQ (reference sequence). The CDR3 loop spans 14 amino acids. V trimming: 7 bases; J trimming: 6 bases; junction bases outside the gene matches: 4. CDR3 sequence: CASKGTSGPGELFF. The CDR3 DNA follows: TGTGCCAGCAAAGGGACTAGCGGACCCGGGGAGCTGTTTTTT.

Note on this clone: Germline and junction disagree at one end, which may indicate a read error. The chain uses TRBV5-1 and TRBJ2-5; 10 bases align to TRBD2. The CDR3 has 14 amino acids. The V gene's germline CDR1 is SGHRS and CDR2 YFSETQ. In DNA form, the CDR3 reads TGCGCCAGCAGCTTGGGTCTAGCGGGAGAGGCCCAGTACTTC. Its protein product is CASSLGLAGEAQYF. The full variable domain, completed using reference TRBV5-1 and TRBJ2-5, is KAGVTQTPRYLIKTRGQQVTLSCSPISGHRSVSWYQQTPGQGLQFLFEYFSETQRNKGNFPGRFSGRQFSNSRSEMNVSTLELGDSALYLCASSLGLAGEAQYFGPGTRLLVL.

The chain combines TRBV11-2 with TRBJ2-7, with no clear D. The CDR3 has 14 residues. V shed 2 bases and J shed 4 bases, with 12 bases lying between them. Looked up from germline, CDR1 is SGHAT and CDR2 is FQNNGV. The CDR3 DNA follows: TGTGCCAGCAGCTTAAGTTTTTCCGGATACGAGCAGTACTTC. This codes for CASSLSFSGYEQYF. Looking up the rest from reference TRBV11-2 and TRBJ2-7 gives the full variable domain: EAGVAQSPRYKIIEKRQSVAFWCNPISGHATLYWYQQILGQGPKLLIQFQNNGVVDDSQLPKDRFSAERLKGVDSTLKIQPAKLEDSAVYLCASSLSFSGYEQYFGPGTRLTVT.

The chain joins TRBV6-1 to TRBJ2-1; TRBD2 aligns across 7 bases. Germline trimming cut 8 bases from V and 4 bases from J; bases unmatched to any gene: 5. This CDR3 comprises 13 residues. CDR1 and CDR2 (germline): MNHNS, SASEGT. CDR3 sequence (DNA): TGTGCCAGCTACCTAGCGGTTTACAATGAGCAGTTCTTC. This sequence encodes CASYLAVYNEQFF.

The rearrangement uses TRBV19 and TRBJ1-3; TRBD1 matches at 7 bases. V lost 3 bases and J lost 4; bases outside the gene matches: 6. There are 15 residues in the CDR3. CDR1 and CDR2 from the germline V gene are LNHDA and SQIVND (reference sequence). In DNA form, the CDR3 reads TGTGCCAGTAGTATCGAGGGGGCAGGAGGAAACACCATATATTTT. Amino acid sequence: CASSIEGAGGNTIYF.

The V and J genes are TRBV28 and TRBJ1-2; TRBD1 might be the D (6 bases). V was shortened by 4 bases and J by 3 bases, with 21 bases between the two germline ends. The CDR3 extends over 17 amino acids. CDR1 and CDR2 (germline): MDHEN, SYDVKM. CDR3 DNA: TGTGCCAGCAGTTCAACTTCACAGGGAATCTCTCACTATGGCTACACCTTC. Its protein is CASSSTSQGISHYGYTF.

The chain links TRBV4-3 to TRBJ1-1, with TRBD1 matching over 7 bases. V was clipped by 2 bases and J by 11 bases; unmatched bases: 14. The length of the CDR3 is 15 residues. Germline lookup yields CDR1 LGHNA and CDR2 YSLEER. The CDR3 bases are TGCGCCAGCAGCCAATACACCGGACAGGCAGCGGTCGCTTTCTTT. Translation: CASSQYTGQAAVAFF.

This chain uses TRBV4-2 with TRBJ2-7; D call uncertain. Germline V CDR1 and CDR2: LGHNA, YNFKEQ. Trimming pared 0 bases from V and 2 bases from J, leaving 5 bases between. This CDR3 comprises 13 residues. As DNA, the CDR3 is TGTGCCAGCAGCCAAGAACTCGCCTACGAGCAGTACTTC. It translates to CASSQELAYEQYF.

This clone was seen more than once but under ten times. The chain carries TRBV5-6 and TRBJ1-5; D gene uncertain. The V and J ends lost 0 bases and 8 bases respectively, with 6 bases between them. Germline V CDR1 and CDR2: SGHDT, YYEEEE. The CDR3 contains 12 residues. The DNA of the CDR3 is TGTGCCAGCAGCTTGGGGAGGGAGCCCCAGCATTTT. It specifies CASSLGREPQHF.

V is TRBV30 and J is TRBJ2-1; D may correspond to TRBD1 or TRBD2 (5 bases each). Trimming stripped 1 base from V and 5 bases from J, with 12 bases between. From germline, CDR1 is GTSNPN and CDR2 SVGIG (reference sequence). The CDR3 runs 14 residues. CDR3 loop: CAWSGGLGDNEQFF. The DNA of the CDR3 is TGTGCCTGGAGTGGGGGGTTAGGGGACAATGAGCAGTTCTTC.

This clone was recorded at least ten times. The chain couples TRBV19 to TRBJ1-5; 10 nucleotides align to TRBD1. The CDR3 sequence is 14 residues long. The germline CDR1 and CDR2 sequences are LNHDA and SQIVND (reference sequence). The V segment lost 7 bases and the J segment 6 bases; nucleotides outside the gene matches: 6. The CDR3 is CASIGQGEGQPQHF. The DNA for the CDR3 is TGTGCCAGTATCGGACAGGGGGAGGGTCAGCCCCAGCATTTT.

This chain connects TRBV9 to TRBJ2-3, with D perhaps TRBD1 or TRBD2 (5 bases each). This CDR3 is built from 16 residues. Germline-derived CDR1 and CDR2 are SGDLS and YYNGEE. Trimming cost V 4 bases and J 1 base, with 16 bases left between them. The CDR3 sequence: CASSSGTSRGTDTQYF. The CDR3 nucleotides read TGTGCCAGCAGCTCAGGGACGTCTCGGGGCACAGATACGCAGTATTTT.

The chain links TRBV19 to TRBJ2-1; no firm D call. Trimming removed 6 bases at V and 0 bases at J, with 3 bases between. Looked up from germline, CDR1 is LNHDA and CDR2 is SQIVND (reference sequence). CDR3 length: 12 residues. For the CDR3, the DNA is TGTGCCAGTAGAAACTCCTACAATGAGCAGTTCTTC. Protein: CASRNSYNEQFF.

The chain employs TRBV21-1 and TRBJ2-7; the DNA was not compared with TRBD1, the D call given in the table. TRBV21-1 counts as a pseudogene. CDR3 length: 13 amino acids. The CDR3 coding sequence is TGTGCCACCCGCCCCGGGACACCCTACGAGCAGTACTTC. Its protein is CATRPGTPYEQYF.